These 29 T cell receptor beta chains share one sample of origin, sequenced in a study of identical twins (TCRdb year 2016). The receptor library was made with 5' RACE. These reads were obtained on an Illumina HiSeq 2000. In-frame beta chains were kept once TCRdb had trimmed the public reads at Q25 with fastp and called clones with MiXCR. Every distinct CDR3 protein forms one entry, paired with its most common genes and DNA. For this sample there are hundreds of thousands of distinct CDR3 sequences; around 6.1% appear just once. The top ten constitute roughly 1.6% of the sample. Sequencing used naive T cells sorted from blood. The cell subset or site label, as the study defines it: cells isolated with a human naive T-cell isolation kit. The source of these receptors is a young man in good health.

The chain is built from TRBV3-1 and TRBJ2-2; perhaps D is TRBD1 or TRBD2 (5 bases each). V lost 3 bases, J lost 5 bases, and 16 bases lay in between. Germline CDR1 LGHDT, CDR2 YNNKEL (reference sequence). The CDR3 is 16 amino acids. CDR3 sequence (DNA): TGTGCCAGCAGCCAGGTCGGGCAGGGACGAACCGGGGAGCTGTTTTTT. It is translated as CASSQVGQGRTGELFF.

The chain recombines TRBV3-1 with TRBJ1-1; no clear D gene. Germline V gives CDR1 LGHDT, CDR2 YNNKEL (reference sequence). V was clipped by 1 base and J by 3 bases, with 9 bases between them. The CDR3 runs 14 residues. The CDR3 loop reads CASSQGAGHTEAFF. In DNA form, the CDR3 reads TGTGCCAGCAGCCAAGGTGCGGGTCACACTGAAGCTTTCTTT.

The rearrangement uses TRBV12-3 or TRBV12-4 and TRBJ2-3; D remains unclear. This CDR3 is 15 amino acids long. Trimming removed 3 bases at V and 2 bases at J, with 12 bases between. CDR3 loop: CASSFGSLNTDTQYF. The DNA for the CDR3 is TGTGCCAGCAGTTTTGGCTCCCTAAACACAGATACGCAGTATTTT.

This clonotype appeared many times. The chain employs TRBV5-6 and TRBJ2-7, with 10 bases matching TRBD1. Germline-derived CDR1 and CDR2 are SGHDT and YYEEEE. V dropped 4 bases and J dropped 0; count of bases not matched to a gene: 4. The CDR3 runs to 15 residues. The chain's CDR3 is CASSPTGGVSYEQYV. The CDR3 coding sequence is TGTGCCAGCAGCCCGACAGGGGGCGTCTCCTACGAGCAGTACGTC.

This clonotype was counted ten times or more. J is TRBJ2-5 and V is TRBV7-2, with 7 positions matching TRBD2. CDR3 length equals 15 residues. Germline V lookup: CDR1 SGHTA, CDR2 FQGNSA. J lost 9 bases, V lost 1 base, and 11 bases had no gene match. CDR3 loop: CASSLDLSAGVPQYF. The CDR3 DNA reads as TGTGCCAGCAGCTTAGATCTCTCGGCGGGAGTTCCCCAGTACTTC.

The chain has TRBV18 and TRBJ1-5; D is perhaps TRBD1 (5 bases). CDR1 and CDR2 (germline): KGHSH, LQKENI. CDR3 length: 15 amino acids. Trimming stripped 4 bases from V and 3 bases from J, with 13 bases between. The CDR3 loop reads CASSQHQGNNQPQHF. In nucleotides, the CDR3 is TGTGCCAGCTCACAACACCAGGGTAACAATCAGCCCCAGCATTTT.

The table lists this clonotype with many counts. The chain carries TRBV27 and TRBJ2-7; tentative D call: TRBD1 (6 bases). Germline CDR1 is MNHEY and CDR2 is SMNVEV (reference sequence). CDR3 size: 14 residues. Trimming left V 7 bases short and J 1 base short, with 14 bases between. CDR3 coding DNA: TGTGCCAGCATTCGGACAGCCACTTCCTACGAGCAGTACTTC. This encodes CASIRTATSYEQYF.

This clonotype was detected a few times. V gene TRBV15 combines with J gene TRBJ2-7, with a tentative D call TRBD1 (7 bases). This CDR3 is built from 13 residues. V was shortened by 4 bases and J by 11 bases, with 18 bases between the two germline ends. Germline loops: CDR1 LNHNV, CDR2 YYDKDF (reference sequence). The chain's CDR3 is CATSTDREVVEYV. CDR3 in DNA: TGTGCCACCAGCACCGACAGGGAGGTAGTTGAGTACGTC.

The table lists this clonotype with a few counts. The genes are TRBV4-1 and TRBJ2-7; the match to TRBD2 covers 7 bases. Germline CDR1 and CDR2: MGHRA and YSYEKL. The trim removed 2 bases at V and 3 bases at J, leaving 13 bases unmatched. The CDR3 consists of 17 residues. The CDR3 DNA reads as TGCGCCAGCAGCCAATTTGGCACTAGCGATCCTTTCTACGAGCAGTACTTC. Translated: CASSQFGTSDPFYEQYF.

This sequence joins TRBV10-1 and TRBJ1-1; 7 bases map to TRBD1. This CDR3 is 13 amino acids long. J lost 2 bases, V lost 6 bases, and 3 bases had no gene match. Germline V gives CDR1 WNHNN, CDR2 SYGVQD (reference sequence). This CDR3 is CASRGQINTEAFF. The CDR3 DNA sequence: TGCGCCAGCAGGGGACAGATTAACACTGAAGCTTTCTTT.

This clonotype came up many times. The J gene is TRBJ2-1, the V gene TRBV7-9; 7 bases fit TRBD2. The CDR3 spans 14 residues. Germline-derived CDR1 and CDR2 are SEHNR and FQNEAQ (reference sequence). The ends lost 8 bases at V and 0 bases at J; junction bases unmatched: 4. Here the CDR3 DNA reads TGTGCCAGCGAGCGGGATAGCTCCTACAATGAGCAGTTCTTC. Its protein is CASERDSSYNEQFF.

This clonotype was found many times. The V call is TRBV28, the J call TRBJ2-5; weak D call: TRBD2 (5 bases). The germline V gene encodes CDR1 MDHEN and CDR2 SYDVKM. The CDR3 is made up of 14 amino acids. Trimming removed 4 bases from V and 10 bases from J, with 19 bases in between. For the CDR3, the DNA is TGTGCCAGCAGTTCTTCATCATACCGCGGGTACCAGTACTTC. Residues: CASSSSSYRGYQYF.

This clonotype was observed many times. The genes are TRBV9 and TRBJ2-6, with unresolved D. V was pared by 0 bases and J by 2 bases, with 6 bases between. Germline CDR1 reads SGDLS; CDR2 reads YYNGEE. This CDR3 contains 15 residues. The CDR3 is CASSVDAAGANVLTF. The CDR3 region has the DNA TGTGCCAGCAGCGTAGACGCGGCTGGGGCCAACGTCCTGACTTTC.

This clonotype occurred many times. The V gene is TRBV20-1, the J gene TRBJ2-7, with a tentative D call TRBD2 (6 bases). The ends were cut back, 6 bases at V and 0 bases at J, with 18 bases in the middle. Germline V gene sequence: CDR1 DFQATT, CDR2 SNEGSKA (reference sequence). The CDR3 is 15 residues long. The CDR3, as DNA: TGCAGTGCCCCGATCGGGGGAACCTCCTCCTACGAGCAGTACTTC. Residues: CSAPIGGTSSYEQYF.

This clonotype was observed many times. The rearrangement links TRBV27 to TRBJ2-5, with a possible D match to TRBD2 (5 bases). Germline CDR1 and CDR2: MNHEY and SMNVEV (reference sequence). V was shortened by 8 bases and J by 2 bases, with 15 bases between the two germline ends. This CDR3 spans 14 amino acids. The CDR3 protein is CASQGDYQQETQYF. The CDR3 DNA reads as TGTGCCAGCCAAGGCGACTACCAGCAAGAGACCCAGTACTTC.

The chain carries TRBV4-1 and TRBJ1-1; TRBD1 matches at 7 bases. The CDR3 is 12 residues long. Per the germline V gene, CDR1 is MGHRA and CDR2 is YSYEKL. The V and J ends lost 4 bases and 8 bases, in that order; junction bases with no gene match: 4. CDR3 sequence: CASSLGTEEAFF. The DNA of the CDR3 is TGCGCCAGCAGCCTAGGGACAGAGGAAGCTTTCTTT.

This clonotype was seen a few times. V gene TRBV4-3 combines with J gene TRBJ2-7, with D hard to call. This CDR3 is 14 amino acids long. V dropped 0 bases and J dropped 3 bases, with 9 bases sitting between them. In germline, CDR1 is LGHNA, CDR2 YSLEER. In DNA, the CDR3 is TGCGCCAGCAGCCAAGAACGACAAAGCTACGAGCAGTACTTC. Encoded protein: CASSQERQSYEQYF.

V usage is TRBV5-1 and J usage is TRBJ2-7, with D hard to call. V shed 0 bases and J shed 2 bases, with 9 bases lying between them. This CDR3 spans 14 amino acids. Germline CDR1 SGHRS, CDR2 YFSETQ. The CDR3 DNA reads TGCGCCAGCAGCTTGGGTCAGGTCCCCTACGAGCAGTACGTC. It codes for CASSLGQVPYEQYV.

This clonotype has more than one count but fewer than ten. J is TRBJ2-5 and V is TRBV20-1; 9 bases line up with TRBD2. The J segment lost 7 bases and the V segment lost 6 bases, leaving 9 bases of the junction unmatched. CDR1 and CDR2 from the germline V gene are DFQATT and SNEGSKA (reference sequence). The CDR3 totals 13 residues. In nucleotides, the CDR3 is TGCAGTGCAGCTAGCGGGACCAAGGGGACCCAGTACTTC. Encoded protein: CSAASGTKGTQYF.

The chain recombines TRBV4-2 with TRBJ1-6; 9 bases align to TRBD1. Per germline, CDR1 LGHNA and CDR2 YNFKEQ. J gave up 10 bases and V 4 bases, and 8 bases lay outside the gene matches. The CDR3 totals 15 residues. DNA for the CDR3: TGTGCCAGCAGCCTTAACCGGGACAGGGAATCACCCCTCCACTTT. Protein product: CASSLNRDRESPLHF.

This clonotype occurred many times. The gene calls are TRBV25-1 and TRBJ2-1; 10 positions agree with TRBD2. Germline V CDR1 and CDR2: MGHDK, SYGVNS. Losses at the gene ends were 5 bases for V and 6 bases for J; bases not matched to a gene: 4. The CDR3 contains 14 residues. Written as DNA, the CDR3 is TGTGCCAGCAGTCAACTAGCGGGGTCCAATGAGCAGTTCTTC. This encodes CASSQLAGSNEQFF.

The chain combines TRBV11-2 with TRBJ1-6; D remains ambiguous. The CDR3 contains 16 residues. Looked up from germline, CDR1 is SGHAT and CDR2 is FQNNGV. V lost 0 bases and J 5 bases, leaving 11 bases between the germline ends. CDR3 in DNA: TGTGCCAGCAGCTTAGATCGGGGTTATAATAATTCACCCCTCCACTTT. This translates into CASSLDRGYNNSPLHF.

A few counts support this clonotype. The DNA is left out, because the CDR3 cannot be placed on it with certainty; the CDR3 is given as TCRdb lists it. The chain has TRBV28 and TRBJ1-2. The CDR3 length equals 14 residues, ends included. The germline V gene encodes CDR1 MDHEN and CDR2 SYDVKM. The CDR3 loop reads CASSFLAANYGYTF.

Written as DNA, the CDR3 is TGCAGCGTAGCCGGGACTAGCGGGGAAGAGCAGTTCTTC. This sequence encodes CSVAGTSGEEQFF. The J gene is TRBJ2-1, the V gene TRBV29-1; 13 positions match TRBD2. The CDR3 spans 13 residues. Germline CDR1 is SQVTM and CDR2 is ANQGSEA. The junction had 6 bases not matched to a gene; V was cut back by 6 bases and J by 10 bases.

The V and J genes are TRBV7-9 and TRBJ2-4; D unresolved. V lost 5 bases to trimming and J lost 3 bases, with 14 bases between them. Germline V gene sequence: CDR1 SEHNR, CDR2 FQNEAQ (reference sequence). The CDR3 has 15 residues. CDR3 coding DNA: TGTGCCAGCAGCCCAATTGGTCAGGACAAAAACATTCAGTACTTC. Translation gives CASSPIGQDKNIQYF.

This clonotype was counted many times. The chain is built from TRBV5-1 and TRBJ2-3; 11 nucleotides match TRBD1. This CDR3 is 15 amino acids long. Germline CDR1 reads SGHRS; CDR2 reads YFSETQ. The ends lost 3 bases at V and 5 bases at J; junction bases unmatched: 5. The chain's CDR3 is CASSSGQGVGDTQYF. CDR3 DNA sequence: TGCGCCAGCAGCTCGGGACAGGGGGTTGGAGATACGCAGTATTTT.

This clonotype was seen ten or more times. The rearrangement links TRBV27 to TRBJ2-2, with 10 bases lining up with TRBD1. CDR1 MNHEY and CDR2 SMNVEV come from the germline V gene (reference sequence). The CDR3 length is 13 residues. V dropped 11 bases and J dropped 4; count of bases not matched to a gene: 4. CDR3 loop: CASGTGVTGELFF. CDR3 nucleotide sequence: TGTGCCTCCGGGACAGGGGTCACCGGGGAGCTGTTTTTT.

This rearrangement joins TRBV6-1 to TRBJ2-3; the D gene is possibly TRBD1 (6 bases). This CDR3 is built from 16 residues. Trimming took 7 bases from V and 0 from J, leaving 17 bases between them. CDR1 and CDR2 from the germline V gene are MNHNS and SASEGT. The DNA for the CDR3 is TGTGCCAGCAAGATTGTGGGACACCGGAGCACAGATACGCAGTATTTT. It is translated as CASKIVGHRSTDTQYF.

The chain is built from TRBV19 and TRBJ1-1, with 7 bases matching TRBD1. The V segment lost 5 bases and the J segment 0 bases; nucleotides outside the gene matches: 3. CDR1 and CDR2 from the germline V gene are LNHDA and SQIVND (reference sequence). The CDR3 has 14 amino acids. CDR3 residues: CASSRDRLNTEAFF. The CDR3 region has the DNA TGTGCCAGTAGTCGGGACAGACTGAACACTGAAGCTTTCTTT. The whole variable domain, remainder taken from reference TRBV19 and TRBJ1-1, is DGGITQSPKYLFRKEGQNVTLSCEQNLNHDAMYWYRQDPGQGLRLIYYSQIVNDFQKGDIAEGYSVSREKKESFPLTVTSAQKNPTAFYLCASSRDRLNTEAFFGQGTRLTVV.